The sequence of this TCR beta chain was determined in a study of blood T cell repertoires in COVID-19. At the level of the study: The United States, Italy and Spain provided the acute and convalescent COVID-19 samples. T cells, B-cell-depleted T cells, or PBMCs supplied cDNA or gDNA.

In the original processing: Cell counts per sample came from amplifying reference gene primers. Using immunoSEQ multiplex PCR, the repertoire was profiled, and TCRdb retains in-frame clones only, with some absent. V, J and clone size are taken as reported in that table, and D and trimming were inferred from the DNA itself. In the table there are some 150,000 clones, about 92% of which are singletons. Germline CDR1 reads SGHAT; CDR2 reads FQNNGV. Deletions cut 5 bases from V and 5 bases from J, with 21 bases between. This CDR3 has 16 amino acids. The TCR originated in a human donor in a cohort sampled during active COVID-19. The J gene is TRBJ1-1, the V gene TRBV11-2, with D maybe TRBD1 (5 bases). The sequencing sample was made of peripheral blood. In DNA form, the CDR3 reads TGTGCCAGCAGCCGCTCCCCGGGGGGGGTGGGGACTGAAGCTTTCTTT. As protein: CASSRSPGGVGTEAFF.